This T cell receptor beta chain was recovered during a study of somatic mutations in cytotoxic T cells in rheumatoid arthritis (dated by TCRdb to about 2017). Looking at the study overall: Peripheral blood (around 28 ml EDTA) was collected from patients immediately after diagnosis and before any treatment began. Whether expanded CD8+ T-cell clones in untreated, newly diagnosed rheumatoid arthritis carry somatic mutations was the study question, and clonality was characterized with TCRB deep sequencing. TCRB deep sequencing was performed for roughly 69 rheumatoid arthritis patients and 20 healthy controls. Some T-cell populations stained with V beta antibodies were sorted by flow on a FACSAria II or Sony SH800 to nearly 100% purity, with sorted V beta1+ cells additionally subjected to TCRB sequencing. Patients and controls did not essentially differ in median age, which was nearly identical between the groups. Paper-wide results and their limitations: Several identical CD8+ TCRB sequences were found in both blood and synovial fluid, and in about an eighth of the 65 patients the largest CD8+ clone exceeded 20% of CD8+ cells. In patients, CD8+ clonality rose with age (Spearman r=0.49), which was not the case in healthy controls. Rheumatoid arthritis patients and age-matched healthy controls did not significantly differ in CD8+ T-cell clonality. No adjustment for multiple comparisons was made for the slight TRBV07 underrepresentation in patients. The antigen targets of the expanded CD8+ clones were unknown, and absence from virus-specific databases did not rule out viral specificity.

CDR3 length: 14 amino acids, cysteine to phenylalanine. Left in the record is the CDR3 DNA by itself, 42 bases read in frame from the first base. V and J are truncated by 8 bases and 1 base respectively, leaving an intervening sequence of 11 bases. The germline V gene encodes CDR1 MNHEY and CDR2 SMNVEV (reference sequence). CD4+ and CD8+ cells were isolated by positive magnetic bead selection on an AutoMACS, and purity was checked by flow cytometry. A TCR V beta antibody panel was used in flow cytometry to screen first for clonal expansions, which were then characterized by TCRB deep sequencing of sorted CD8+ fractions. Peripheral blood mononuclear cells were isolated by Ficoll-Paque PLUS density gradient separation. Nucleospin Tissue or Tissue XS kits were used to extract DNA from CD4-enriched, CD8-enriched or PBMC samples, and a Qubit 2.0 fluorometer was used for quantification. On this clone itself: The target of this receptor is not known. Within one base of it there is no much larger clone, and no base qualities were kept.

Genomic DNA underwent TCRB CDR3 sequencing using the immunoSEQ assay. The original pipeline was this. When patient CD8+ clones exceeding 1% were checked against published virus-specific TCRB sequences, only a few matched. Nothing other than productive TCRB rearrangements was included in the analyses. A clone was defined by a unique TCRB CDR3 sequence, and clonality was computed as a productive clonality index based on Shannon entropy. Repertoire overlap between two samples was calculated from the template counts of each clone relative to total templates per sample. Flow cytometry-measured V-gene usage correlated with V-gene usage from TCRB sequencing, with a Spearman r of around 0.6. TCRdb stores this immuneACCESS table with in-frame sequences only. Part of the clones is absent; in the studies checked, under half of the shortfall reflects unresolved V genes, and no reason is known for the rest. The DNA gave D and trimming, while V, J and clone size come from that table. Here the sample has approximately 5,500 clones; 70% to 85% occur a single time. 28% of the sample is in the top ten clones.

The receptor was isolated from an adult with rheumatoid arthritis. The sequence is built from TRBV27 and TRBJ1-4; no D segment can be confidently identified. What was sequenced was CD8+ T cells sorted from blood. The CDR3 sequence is CASRPGVTNEKLFF. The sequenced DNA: TGTGCCAGCCGGCCTGGGGTAACTAATGAAAAACTGTTTTTT.